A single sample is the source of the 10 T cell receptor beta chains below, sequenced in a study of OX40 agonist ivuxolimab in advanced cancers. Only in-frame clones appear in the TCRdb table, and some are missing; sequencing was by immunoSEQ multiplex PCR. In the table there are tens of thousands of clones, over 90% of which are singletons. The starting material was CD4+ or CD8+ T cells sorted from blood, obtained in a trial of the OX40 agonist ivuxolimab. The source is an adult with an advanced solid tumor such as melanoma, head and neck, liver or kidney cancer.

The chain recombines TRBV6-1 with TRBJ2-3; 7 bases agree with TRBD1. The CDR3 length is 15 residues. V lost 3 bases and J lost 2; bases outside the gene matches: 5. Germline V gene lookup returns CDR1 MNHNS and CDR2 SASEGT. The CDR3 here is CASSDGQAYTDTQYF. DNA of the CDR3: TGTGCCAGCAGTGATGGACAGGCCTACACAGATACGCAGTATTTT.

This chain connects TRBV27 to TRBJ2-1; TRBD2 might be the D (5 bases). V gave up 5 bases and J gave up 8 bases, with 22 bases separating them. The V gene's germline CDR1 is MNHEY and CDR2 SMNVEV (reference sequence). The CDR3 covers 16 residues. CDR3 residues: CASSPPAVARYDEQFF. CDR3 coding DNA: TGTGCCAGCAGTCCCCCCGCGGTAGCGAGGTACGATGAGCAGTTCTTC.

CDR3 in DNA: TGTGCCAGTAGTATACATATGAATACTGGAAACACCATATATTTT. Translation: CASSIHMNTGNTIYF. This chain connects TRBV19 to TRBJ1-3; the D is unclear. V gave up 2 bases and J gave up 2 bases, with 10 bases separating them. The CDR3 contains 15 residues. Germline assignment: CDR1 LNHDA and CDR2 SQIVND (reference sequence).

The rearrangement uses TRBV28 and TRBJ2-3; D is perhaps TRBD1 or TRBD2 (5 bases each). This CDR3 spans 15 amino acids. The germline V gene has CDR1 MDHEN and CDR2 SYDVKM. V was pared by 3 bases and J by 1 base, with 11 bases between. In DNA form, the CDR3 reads TGTGCCAGCAGTTTCGAGGGGTTAGGCACAGATACGCAGTATTTT. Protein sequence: CASSFEGLGTDTQYF.

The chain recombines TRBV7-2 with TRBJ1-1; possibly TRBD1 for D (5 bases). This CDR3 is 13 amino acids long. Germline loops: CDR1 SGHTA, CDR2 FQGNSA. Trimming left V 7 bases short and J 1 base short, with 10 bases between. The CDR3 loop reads CASIGTTNTEAFF. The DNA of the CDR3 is TGTGCCAGCATCGGGACGACGAACACTGAAGCTTTCTTT.

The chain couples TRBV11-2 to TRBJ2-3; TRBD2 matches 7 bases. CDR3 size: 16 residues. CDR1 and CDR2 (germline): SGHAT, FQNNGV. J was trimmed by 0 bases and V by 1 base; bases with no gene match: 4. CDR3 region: CASSLVLGLSTDTQYF. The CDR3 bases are TGTGCCAGCAGCTTAGTCTTGGGACTAAGCACAGATACGCAGTATTTT.

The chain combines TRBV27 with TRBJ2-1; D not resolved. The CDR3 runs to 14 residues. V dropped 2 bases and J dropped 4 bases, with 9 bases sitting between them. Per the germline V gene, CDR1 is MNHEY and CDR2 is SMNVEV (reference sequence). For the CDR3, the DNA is TGTGCCAGCAGTTTAATCAGTCCTTACAATGAGCAGTTCTTC. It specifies CASSLISPYNEQFF.

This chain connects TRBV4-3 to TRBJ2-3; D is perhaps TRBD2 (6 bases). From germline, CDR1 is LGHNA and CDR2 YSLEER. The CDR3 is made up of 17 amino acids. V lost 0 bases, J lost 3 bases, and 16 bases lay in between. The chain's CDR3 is CASSQEGVEGRTDTQYF. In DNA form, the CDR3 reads TGCGCCAGCAGCCAAGAAGGGGTGGAGGGAAGGACAGATACGCAGTATTTT.

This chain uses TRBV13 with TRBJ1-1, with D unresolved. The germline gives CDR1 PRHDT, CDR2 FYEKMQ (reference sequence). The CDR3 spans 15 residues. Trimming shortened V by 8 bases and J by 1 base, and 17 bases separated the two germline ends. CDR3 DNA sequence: TGTGCCAGCCGCTGGAAGGGAGCCGAGAACACTGAAGCTTTCTTT. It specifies CASRWKGAENTEAFF. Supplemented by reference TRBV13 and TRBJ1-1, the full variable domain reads AAGVIQSPRHLIKEKRETATLKCYPIPRHDTVYWYQQGPGQDPQFLISFYEKMQSDKGSIPDRFSAQQFSDYHSELNMSSLELGDSALYFCASRWKGAENTEAFFGQGTRLTVV.

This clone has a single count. The CDR3: CASSQSLLSGTGELFF. For the CDR3, the DNA is TGCGCCAGCAGCCAAAGCCTCCTGTCGGGGACCGGGGAGCTGTTTTTT. The chain combines TRBV4-3 with TRBJ2-2; possibly TRBD2 for D (5 bases). Germline V CDR1 and CDR2: LGHNA, YSLEER. This CDR3 region has 16 residues. V was pared by 2 bases and J by 5 bases, with 15 bases between.